Each of the 30 T cell receptor beta chains below was sequenced from the same sample in a study of early T cells in non-severe SARS-CoV-2 infection listed by TCRdb under 2021. The library came from 5' RACE. The data were produced on a NextSeq 500. TCRdb cleaned the public reads at Q25 with fastp, built clones with MiXCR and kept in-frame beta chains. CDR3 protein sequences are deduplicated, and each keeps its most common genes and DNA. The sample data list approximately 80,000 distinct CDR3 sequences, and roughly 12% of these were observed just once. The ten largest clones take up approximately 12% of the sample. Material: whole blood, obtained at baseline. These receptors were obtained from an adult who was a healthcare worker with PCR-confirmed SARS-CoV-2 infection or an uninfected control (not recorded which).

The gene calls are TRBV30 and TRBJ1-3; no definite D call. This CDR3 spans 12 amino acids. Germline CDR1 reads GTSNPN; CDR2 reads SVGIG (reference sequence). Trimming took off 3 bases at V and 1 base at J, with 4 bases between the two ends. The CDR3 DNA follows: TGTGCCTGGAGGGGGTCTGGAAACACCATATATTTT. Its translation is CAWRGSGNTIYF. The whole variable domain, remainder taken from reference TRBV30 and TRBJ1-3, is SQTIHQWPATLVQPVGSPLSLECTVEGTSNPNLYWYRQAAGRGLQLLFYSVGIGQISSEVPQNLSASRPQDRQFILSSKKLLLSDSGFYLCAWRGSGNTIYFGEGSWLTVV.

This clonotype came up a few times. The genes are TRBV9 and TRBJ2-2; 8 nucleotides match TRBD2. The germline V gene encodes CDR1 SGDLS and CDR2 YYNGEE. The CDR3 has 17 amino acids. Trimming at V came to 3 bases and at J to 7 bases, leaving 14 bases not matched to a gene. CDR3 coding DNA: TGTGCCAGCAGCGGCTCACAACCCGGGGGGGCCGACGGGGAGCTGTTTTTT. Encoded protein: CASSGSQPGGADGELFF.

This clonotype turned up a few times. The V call is TRBV19, the J call TRBJ1-1; the D gene is possibly TRBD1 (6 bases). The CDR3 has 14 amino acids. V lost 1 base to trimming and J lost 1 base, with 7 bases between them. CDR1 and CDR2 (germline): LNHDA, SQIVND (reference sequence). For the CDR3, the DNA is TGTGCCAGTAGTATAGCAGGGGCGAACACTGAAGCTTTCTTT. Its protein product is CASSIAGANTEAFF.

This clonotype was seen ten or more times. The chain employs TRBV6-5 and TRBJ2-7, with D perhaps TRBD1 (6 bases). The CDR3 consists of 16 residues. Germline CDR1 and CDR2: MNHEY and SVGAGI. Trimming shortened V by 5 bases and J by 0 bases, and 17 bases separated the two germline ends. CDR3 in DNA: TGTGCCAGCAGTCCCCGGGGCAGGGGCTTCTCCTACGAGCAGTACTTC. Translating gives CASSPRGRGFSYEQYF.

This clonotype turned up a few times. J is TRBJ2-2 and V is TRBV14; 12 positions match TRBD2. The CDR3 is made up of 16 amino acids. The V and J ends lost 4 bases and 4 bases, in that order; junction bases with no gene match: 4. The germline gives CDR1 SGHDN, CDR2 FVKESK. CDR3 amino acids: CASSPRLAGATGELFF. For the CDR3, the DNA is TGTGCCAGCAGCCCGCGACTAGCGGGAGCCACCGGGGAGCTGTTTTTT. Using reference TRBV14 and TRBJ2-2 for the parts outside the CDR3, the full variable domain is EAGVTQFPSHSVIEKGQTVTLRCDPISGHDNLYWYRRVMGKEIKFLLHFVKESKQDESGMPNNRFLAERTGGTYSTLKVQPAELEDSGVYFCASSPRLAGATGELFFGEGSRLTVL.

V gene TRBV20-1 combines with J gene TRBJ1-5, with no clear D. This CDR3 contains 14 residues. V lost 3 bases and J 3 bases, leaving 12 bases between the germline ends. In germline, CDR1 is DFQATT, CDR2 SNEGSKA (reference sequence). In DNA form, the CDR3 reads TGCAGTGCTAGTCATCCGGAGAACAATCAGCCCCAGCATTTT. It encodes CSASHPENNQPQHF.

The gene calls are TRBV2 and TRBJ1-6; weak D call: TRBD1 (5 bases). With 9 bases removed from V and 7 bases from J, the gap between germline ends came to 19 bases. Per germline, CDR1 SNHLY and CDR2 FYNNEI. The CDR3 length is 15 residues. CDR3: CARGDRGLSNSPLHF. The CDR3 DNA is TGTGCCAGGGGGGACCGAGGTTTGTCGAATTCACCCCTCCACTTT. The full variable domain, its missing parts supplied by reference TRBV2 and TRBJ1-6, is EPEVTQTPSHQVTQMGQEVILRCVPISNHLYFYWYRQILGQKVEFLVSFYNNEISEKSEIFDDQFSVERPDGSNFTLKIRSTKLEDSAMYFCARGDRGLSNSPLHFGNGTRLTVT.

This clonotype was counted ten times or more. The chain uses TRBV5-4 and TRBJ1-4, with 7 bases aligning to TRBD1. Germline-derived CDR1 and CDR2 are SGHNT and YYREEE (reference sequence). V shed 3 bases and J 5 bases; nucleotides not matched to a gene: 7. The CDR3 covers 15 residues. The CDR3 DNA follows: TGTGCCAGCAGCTCTAGACAGGGCGTCAATGAAAAACTGTTTTTT. It specifies CASSSRQGVNEKLFF. Full variable domain (outside the CDR3, taken from reference TRBV5-4 and TRBJ1-4): ETGVTQSPTHLIKTRGQQVTLRCSSQSGHNTVSWYQQALGQGPQFIFQYYREEENGRGNFPPRFSGLQFPNYSSELNVNALELDDSALYLCASSSRQGVNEKLFFGSGTQLSVL.

This chain joins TRBV6-5 and TRBJ2-1, with TRBD1 as a possible D gene (5 bases). The CDR3 covers 11 residues. Trimming took 8 bases from V and 7 from J, leaving 9 bases between them. From germline, CDR1 is MNHEY and CDR2 SVGAGI. The CDR3, as DNA: TGTGCCAGCTCAAAGGGGAATGAGCAGTTCTTC. As protein: CASSKGNEQFF.

The sample holds many counts of this clonotype. The gene calls are TRBV10-3 and TRBJ2-3; 7 nucleotides match TRBD2. The V segment lost 0 bases and the J segment 4 bases; nucleotides outside the gene matches: 1. The CDR3 spans 14 residues. Per the germline V gene, CDR1 is ENHRY and CDR2 is SYGVKD. The CDR3 loop is CAISESTSSDTQYF. Here the CDR3 DNA reads TGTGCCATCAGTGAGTCGACTAGCTCAGATACGCAGTATTTT.

The sample holds many counts of this clonotype. This chain connects TRBV3-1 to TRBJ2-7; D gene ambiguous. CDR1 and CDR2 (germline): LGHDT, YNNKEL (reference sequence). Trimming stripped 3 bases from V and 2 bases from J, with 5 bases between. The CDR3 runs to 12 residues. The CDR3 nucleotides read TGTGCCAGCAGCCAGCTGCCCTACGAGCAGTACTTC. It specifies CASSQLPYEQYF.

This CDR3 reads CASSELGLLTNTQYF. Here the CDR3 DNA reads TGTGCCAGCAGTGAACTTGGACTACTCACCAATACGCAGTATTTT. The chain joins TRBV6-1 to TRBJ2-3; TRBD2 is a possible D gene (6 bases). V shed 2 bases and J shed 7 bases, with 16 bases lying between them. The germline V gene has CDR1 MNHNS and CDR2 SASEGT. The CDR3 spans 15 residues.

This chain links TRBV28 with TRBJ1-2; no clear D. The length of the CDR3 is 17 residues. Trimming removed 2 bases from V and 4 bases from J, with 20 bases in between. Germline CDR1 MDHEN, CDR2 SYDVKM. This chain's CDR3 is CASSLPPPAEGSYGYTF. CDR3 nucleotide sequence: TGTGCCAGCAGTTTACCCCCTCCGGCGGAGGGTTCCTATGGCTACACCTTC.

This clonotype was seen more than once but under ten times. The rearrangement uses TRBV11-2 and TRBJ1-3, with unresolved D. Germline V CDR1 and CDR2: SGHAT, FQNNGV. V shed 3 bases and J shed 0 bases, with 9 bases lying between them. The CDR3 has 15 residues. The CDR3 region has the DNA TGTGCCAGCAGCTTGGGGAGGACCTCTGGAAACACCATATATTTT. Translating it yields CASSLGRTSGNTIYF.

This clonotype occurred many times. The chain combines TRBV7-7 with TRBJ2-3; D is perhaps TRBD1 (5 bases). The V end lost 5 bases, the J end lost 2 bases, and 11 bases lay between the germline ends. Per germline, CDR1 SSHAT and CDR2 FNYEAQ (reference sequence). The CDR3 extends over 14 amino acids. Written as DNA, the CDR3 is TGTGCCAGCAGCCCTGACAGCCTCACAGATACGCAGTATTTT. Its translation: CASSPDSLTDTQYF.

The rearrangement joins TRBV4-2 to TRBJ2-3, with D perhaps matching TRBD1 or TRBD2 (6 bases each). V was trimmed by 1 base and J by 6 bases, leaving 17 bases between them. The CDR3 runs to 16 residues. CDR1 and CDR2 from the germline V gene are LGHNA and YNFKEQ. CDR3 nucleotides: TGTGCCAGCAGCCAAGTCTTGGGGGGCGGGGCGGATACGCAGTATTTT. Translated, it gives CASSQVLGGGADTQYF.

This clonotype was counted a few times. J is TRBJ2-5 and V is TRBV6-2 or TRBV6-3; TRBD2 matches at 15 bases. Germline values: CDR1 MNHEY, CDR2 SVGEGT. CDR3 length equals 17 residues. The V gene end was trimmed by 5 bases and the J gene end by 5 bases; junction bases not matched to a gene: 9. CDR3 sequence reads: CASSQPGLAGGLETQYF. The CDR3 DNA is TGTGCCAGCAGTCAGCCGGGACTAGCGGGGGGCCTGGAGACCCAGTACTTC.

This clonotype appeared a few times. The rearrangement uses TRBV20-1 and TRBJ2-3; possibly TRBD1 or TRBD2 for D (6 bases each). V was clipped by 5 bases and J by 2 bases, with 20 bases between them. The CDR3 totals 16 residues. The germline V gene has CDR1 DFQATT and CDR2 SNEGSKA (reference sequence). CDR3 sequence: CSAWGAQPQFTDTQYF. The CDR3 DNA reads as TGCAGTGCTTGGGGGGCCCAACCTCAGTTCACAGATACGCAGTATTTT.

The chain uses TRBV2 and TRBJ1-2, with TRBD1 identical over 7 bases. V shed 2 bases and J 4 bases; nucleotides not matched to a gene: 4. CDR3 length: 14 residues. Germline CDR1 and CDR2: SNHLY and FYNNEI. CDR3 residues: CASSEQGDSYGYTF. The CDR3 region has the DNA TGTGCCAGCAGTGAACAGGGGGATTCCTATGGCTACACCTTC.

J is TRBJ2-7 and V is TRBV6-6; D is unclear. This CDR3 has 14 amino acids. Trimming cost V 0 bases and J 0 bases, with 6 bases left between them. Per germline, CDR1 MNHNY and CDR2 SVGAGI (reference sequence). The CDR3 region is CASSYSRTSYEQYF. The CDR3 DNA reads as TGTGCCAGCAGTTACTCGAGGACCTCCTACGAGCAGTACTTC.

This clonotype showed up many times. J is TRBJ2-4 and V is TRBV3-1; D is ambiguous. In germline, CDR1 is LGHDT, CDR2 YNNKEL (reference sequence). V was cut by 0 bases and J by 11 bases, with 8 bases left in between. The CDR3 contains 12 residues. CDR3 in amino acids: CASSQDSGLQYF. The CDR3 region has the DNA TGTGCCAGCAGCCAAGATTCTGGGCTTCAGTACTTC.

This clonotype turned up a few times. This chain links TRBV7-9 with TRBJ1-1; D is perhaps TRBD1 (5 bases). Trimming took off 5 bases at V and 1 base at J, with 11 bases between the two ends. This CDR3 region has 14 residues. Germline V gene data show CDR1 as SEHNR and CDR2 as FQNEAQ (reference sequence). CDR3 sequence (DNA): TGTGCCAGCAGCCCCAGACAGACGAACACTGAAGCTTTCTTT. Translation: CASSPRQTNTEAFF. The full variable domain, with the rest looked up from reference TRBV7-9 and TRBJ1-1, is DTGVSQNPRHKITKRGQNVTFRCDPISEHNRLYWYRQTLGQGPEFLTYFQNEAQLEKSRLLSDRFSAERPKGSFSTLEIQRTEQGDSAMYLCASSPRQTNTEAFFGQGTRLTVV.

In its sample, this clonotype was seen a few times. The chain uses TRBV4-3 and TRBJ2-7; D is perhaps TRBD1 or TRBD2 (5 bases each). With 0 bases removed from V and 4 bases from J, the gap between germline ends came to 13 bases. From germline, CDR1 is LGHNA and CDR2 YSLEER. The CDR3 is made up of 15 amino acids. CDR3 nucleotide sequence: TGCGCCAGCAGCCAAGAGGTTGGCAGGGAGTACGAGCAGTACTTC. Residues: CASSQEVGREYEQYF.

This clonotype has more than one count but fewer than ten. The V gene is TRBV28, the J gene TRBJ1-5; D uncertain. The CDR3 loop spans 14 amino acids. The germline CDR1 and CDR2 sequences are MDHEN and SYDVKM. The ends were cut back, 7 bases at V and 4 bases at J, with 14 bases in the middle. CDR3 region: CASTDASSNQPQHF. DNA for the CDR3: TGTGCCAGCACCGACGCGTCTAGTAATCAGCCCCAGCATTTT. The whole variable domain, filled in from reference TRBV28 and TRBJ1-5, reads DVKVTQSSRYLVKRTGEKVFLECVQDMDHENMFWYRQDPGLGLRLIYFSYDVKMKEKGDIPEGYSVSREKKERFSLILESASTNQTSMYLCASTDASSNQPQHFGDGTRLSIL.

This clonotype was picked up a small number of times. This chain uses TRBV29-1 with TRBJ2-7, with TRBD2 identical over 10 bases. Trimming removed 4 bases from V and 7 bases from J; junction bases left unmatched: 7. CDR1 is SQVTM and CDR2 is ANQGSEA in the germline V gene. This CDR3 is built from 13 residues. The CDR3 loop is CSVAGGLAREQYF. CDR3 coding DNA: TGCAGCGTTGCCGGGGGACTAGCGCGAGAGCAGTACTTC.

This clonotype showed up many times. The rearrangement uses TRBV20-1 and TRBJ1-2; TRBD1 matches at 9 bases. The CDR3 covers 15 residues. Per the germline V gene, CDR1 is DFQATT and CDR2 is SNEGSKA (reference sequence). Germline trimming cut 3 bases from V and 0 bases from J; bases unmatched to any gene: 5. The DNA of the CDR3 is TGCAGTGCTAGCTCCAACAGGGGGCCTAACTATGGCTACACCTTC. Residues: CSASSNRGPNYGYTF.

This clonotype was counted at least ten times. This chain uses TRBV9 with TRBJ2-3, with D tentatively TRBD1 (5 bases). V was trimmed by 0 bases and J by 3 bases, leaving 14 bases between them. This CDR3 spans 16 amino acids. CDR1 is SGDLS, CDR2 YYNGEE, per germline. Here the CDR3 reads CASSVEGRDGTDTQYF. As DNA, the CDR3 is TGTGCCAGCAGCGTAGAAGGCAGGGATGGGACAGATACGCAGTATTTT. Filled out from reference TRBV9 and TRBJ2-3, the complete variable domain reads DSGVTQTPKHLITATGQRVTLRCSPRSGDLSVYWYQQSLDQGLQFLIQYYNGEERAKGNILERFSAQQFPDLHSELNLSSLELGDSALYFCASSVEGRDGTDTQYFGPGTRLTVL.

This clonotype was found many times. V is TRBV29-1 and J is TRBJ2-1; D remains ambiguous. V was cut by 4 bases and J by 6 bases, with 7 bases left in between. This CDR3 spans 11 amino acids. The germline gives CDR1 SQVTM, CDR2 ANQGSEA. The DNA for the CDR3 is TGCAGCGTTGGCCGTTCCAATGAGCAGTTCTTC. Amino acids: CSVGRSNEQFF.

There are many counts of this clonotype. CDR3 sequence reads: CASTNQQGAAGELFF. The CDR3 DNA reads TGTGCCAGTACCAATCAACAGGGGGCGGCCGGGGAGCTGTTTTTT. The chain links TRBV19 to TRBJ2-2; 9 bases map to TRBD1. The CDR3 contains 15 residues. V lost 7 bases, J lost 6 bases, and 9 bases stayed unmatched. CDR1 and CDR2 (germline): LNHDA, SQIVND (reference sequence).

The sample holds a few counts of this clonotype. The chain uses TRBV9 and TRBJ1-3; no definite D call. Germline CDR1 reads SGDLS; CDR2 reads YYNGEE. V was trimmed by 3 bases and J by 3 bases, leaving 7 bases between them. This CDR3 is 13 amino acids long. CDR3 bases: TGTGCCAGCAGCGGAGGCATTGGAAACACCATATATTTT. Protein: CASSGGIGNTIYF.